This T cell receptor beta chain was documented in a study of T cells in Graves' hyperthyroidism and ophthalmopathy (dated by TCRdb to between 2018 and 2021). Study-wide context: To identify TCR V-J signatures that set the groups apart, the researchers used a discovery cohort of 95 to 100 patients, made up of around 40 with Graves' ophthalmopathy and 55 to 65 with stable Graves' hyperthyroidism. In addition, the study compared T-cell repertoires in thyroid tissue and in blood from six Graves' hyperthyroidism patients. The roughly 99 discovery patients were divided at random into training and test sets in a 7:3 ratio. According to the paper, TCR Vbeta CDR3 sequencing was carried out on about 140 peripheral blood samples, which came from around 43 ophthalmopathy, 75 to 80 hyperthyroidism and roughly 17 progressor patients. Whether ophthalmopathy could be predicted prospectively was tested in an independent validation cohort made up of under 20 hyperthyroidism patients plus 17 patients who later progressed to ophthalmopathy. Following sampling, methimazole starting at 30 mg daily was given to hyperthyroidism patients, and high-dose intravenous methylprednisolone was given to ophthalmopathy patients.

Patients with uncontrolled infections, other autoimmune diseases, pregnancy or lactation were excluded. Diagnoses relied on clinical symptoms, serum thyroxine and TRAb, thyroid ultrasound and orbital computed tomography. Trizol reagent was used to extract total RNA, and RNA quality was then checked on an Agilent 2100 Bioanalyzer. V gives up 5 bases and J gives up 3 bases, and the segment between their germline ends measures 14 bases. The germline V gene specifies SGHTA as CDR1 and FQGNSA as CDR2. Reading from cysteine to phenylalanine, the CDR3 counts 14 amino acids. The CDR3 DNA has 42 bases and is translated from base 1. Amplification of TCR beta CDR3 regions was carried out from RNA transcripts. For the first round of RT-PCR on the TCR CDR3, the HTBI primer set was used together with the Qiagen OneStep RT-PCR kit. Libraries were constructed in a second round of multiplex PCR, after which size selection and purification were carried out. Libraries were sequenced paired-end with 100 bp reads on an Illumina HiSeq2000. Regarding the original processing steps: SOAPnuke was used to process the raw data, throwing out any read that contained adapters or uncalled bases, had a mean Phred below 15, or lacked an exact constant-primer or identifier match. COPE v1.2.5 was used to merge high-quality paired reads, and clonotypes were defined as unique nucleotide sequences. MiTCR v1.1 was used to align the clonotypes against IMGT TRBV, TRBD and TRBJ reference segments. The analysis included only V-J combinations with a frequency above 0.0001, which together covered around 99% of the repertoires. A TCS score was defined as the ratio between F50 (clonal expansion) and ExV (chaos), using BLOSUM62-based TCRdist between CDR3 peptides within each V-J. Welch's t-statistics and random forest reduced approximately 520 V-J features to roughly 13, which were used in a naive Bayes classifier (R e1071). Thyroid-blood repertoire similarity was quantified with the Morisita-Horn index. TCRdb handled the public reads itself, with Q25 trimming in fastp and clone calling in MiXCR, and kept productive beta chains. CDR3 protein duplicates are merged, each entry listing the most common genes and DNA. The V and J calls follow TCRdb's processing rather than the paper's. In all, the sample holds more than 500,000 distinct CDR3 sequences, and more than 45% of those were seen once. Of the sample, 19% falls within the top ten clones.

Results and caveats for the whole study, not just this receptor: A model built on a 13 V-J signature distinguished ophthalmopathy from stable hyperthyroidism, reaching around 88% sensitivity and under 84% specificity in cross-validation and 80%/75% in testing. No statistical method was used to fix the sample size in advance, and group allocation was not hidden from the investigators. Most expanded thyroid clonotypes (frequency above 0.001) were also detected in blood, a finding suggesting that blood repertoires may reflect thyroid immune responses. In validation, the model predicted progression to ophthalmopathy a median of about 6.5 months before onset, with 70% to 71% sensitivity and 72.22% specificity.

A word on this clonotype: The antigen it recognizes is unknown. Per-base qualities were not stored, and no clone one base away is much larger.

The source is an adult woman with Graves' disease, either hyperthyroidism or ophthalmopathy (not recorded which). This chain joins TRBV7-2 to TRBJ2-7; there is no confident call for the D gene. The sample was peripheral blood or thyroid tissue (not recorded which). CDR3 reads: CASSLSSSGYEQYF. In nucleotides, the sequence is TGTGCCAGCAGCCTCAGCTCTTCAGGCTACGAGCAGTACTTC.